This TCR beta chain appears in the sequencing data of a study of T-cell memory formation after mild COVID-19. V was cut by 2 bases and J by 1 base, with 19 bases left in between. The CDR3 loop spans 17 amino acids. Germline V lookup: CDR1 DFQATT, CDR2 SNEGSKA (reference sequence). MiXCR, applied by TCRdb to the 5' RACE reads, yields one record per CDR3 protein. This table holds approximately 350,000 distinct CDR3 sequences, around 14% found once. The gene calls are TRBV20-1 and TRBJ2-3, with D possibly called TRBD1 or TRBD2 (5 bases each). This clonotype was sampled from a man aged 18 to 29 who had mild COVID-19 (a few samples of this study predate the infection). Cell type and time point are not known. The sequenced sample consisted of PBMCs or a T cell subset sorted from them (not recorded which). CDR3 sequence reads: CSARNPGRRRGTDTQYF. The CDR3 region has the DNA TGCAGTGCTAGAAATCCGGGACGCCGAAGGGGCACAGATACGCAGTATTTT.